This T cell receptor beta chain originates from a study of T cells in localized non-small cell lung cancer. Remarks on this clone: Its target is not known. Sequence at one end of the junction differs from germline and may be a read error.

There are 19 residues in the CDR3. Per germline, CDR1 SSHAT and CDR2 FNYEAQ (reference sequence). TCRdb's copy holds only in-frame clones and misses some; the assay was immunoSEQ multiplex PCR. The sample yields about 48,000 clones, 60% to 85% seen once. General observations from the study: In adjacent lung appeared a median about 58 of the top 100 tumor clones. Without multi-region sequencing, intratumor heterogeneity could not be excluded.

The clonotype comes from a man aged 40-75 years with stage I squamous cell lung carcinoma. The sample consisted of peripheral blood, taken before any cancer treatment. This chain uses TRBV7-7 with TRBJ1-4; a possible D gene is TRBD1 (5 bases). This CDR3 is CASSPSSAGEGATNEKLFF. CDR3 nucleotide sequence: TGTGCTAGCAGTCCTTCCTCCGCCGGGGAAGGGGCAACTAATGAAAAACTGTTTTTT.